This TCR beta chain stems from a study of shared clonotypes between healthy human individuals. Study observations and caveats: Generation of non-shared clonotypes was less probable than generation of clonotypes shared by all four donors.

V lost 5 bases and J lost 8, with 15 bases in between. Germline loops: CDR1 SGHTA, CDR2 FQGNSA. The CDR3 covers 13 residues. About this clone: Its antigen is as yet unknown.

The authors loaded roughly 200 ng DNA, roughly 33,000 T cell genomes, into sorted-subset replicate PCRs. Produced via immunoSEQ multiplex PCR; TCRdb's table is partial and in-frame only. The sample has about 1 million clones, around 76% seen once. Input material: memory CD4+ T cells sorted from blood. Noted subset: CD45RA-negative fraction. This TCR was recovered from a man aged 18 to 35 in good health. The chain employs TRBV7-2 and TRBJ1-2, with D possibly TRBD1 on 5 matching bases. CDR3 sequence: CASSTGPAAGYTF. Written as DNA, the CDR3 is TGTGCCAGCAGCACGGGACCCGCCGCGGGCTACACCTTC.